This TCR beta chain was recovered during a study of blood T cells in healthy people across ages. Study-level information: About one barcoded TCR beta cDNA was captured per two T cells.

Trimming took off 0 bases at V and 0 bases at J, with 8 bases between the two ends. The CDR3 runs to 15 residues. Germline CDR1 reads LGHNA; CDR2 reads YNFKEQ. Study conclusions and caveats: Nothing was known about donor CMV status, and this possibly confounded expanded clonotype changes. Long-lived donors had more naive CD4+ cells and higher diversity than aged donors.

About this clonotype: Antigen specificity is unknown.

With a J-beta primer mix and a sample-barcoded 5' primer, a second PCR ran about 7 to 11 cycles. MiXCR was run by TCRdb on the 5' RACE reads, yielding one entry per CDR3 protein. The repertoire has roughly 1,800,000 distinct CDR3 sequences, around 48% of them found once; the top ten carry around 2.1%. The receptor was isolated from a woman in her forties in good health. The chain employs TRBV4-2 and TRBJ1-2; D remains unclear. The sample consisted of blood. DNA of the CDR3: TGTGCCAGCAGCCAAGATCGTACGGCTAACTATGGCTACACCTTC. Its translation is CASSQDRTANYGYTF.